Following are 3 T cell receptor beta chains from one sample sequenced in a study of blood T cells in healthy people across ages. The use of a sample-barcoded 5' primer and a J-beta primer mix characterized a second PCR of about 7 to 12 cycles. TCRdb reprocessed the 5' RACE reads with MiXCR, giving one entry per CDR3 protein. In the table there are approximately 810,000 distinct CDR3 sequences, 25% to 35% of which are singletons. Sequenced input: blood. The receptors originated from an elderly woman in good health.

On this clonotype itself: A clone one base away is much larger, so this may be a read error. V gene TRBV14 combines with J gene TRBJ2-1; weak D call: TRBD2 (7 bases). The CDR3 length is 16 residues. The germline V and J ends were trimmed by 1 base and 12 bases, with 22 bases remaining between them. The germline gives CDR1 SGHDN, CDR2 FVKESK. CDR3 loop: CASSQGQGGGLYAQFF. DNA of the CDR3: TGTGCCAGCAGCCAAGGCCAGGGCGGGGGCCTTTATGCGCAGTTCTTC.

The chain employs TRBV15 and TRBJ1-5; D is unresolved. Germline loops: CDR1 LNHNV, CDR2 YYDKDF (reference sequence). V lost 1 base to trimming and J lost 5 bases, with 12 bases between them. The CDR3 totals 15 residues. The CDR3 here is CATSRGPAGDQPQHF. The CDR3 coding sequence is TGTGCCACCAGCAGAGGGCCGGCCGGGGATCAGCCCCAGCATTTT.

This clonotype was picked up many times. The gene calls are TRBV6-6 and TRBJ2-7; 10 bases are a match to TRBD1. The CDR3 runs to 16 residues. Germline assignment: CDR1 MNHNY and CDR2 SVGAGI (reference sequence). The J segment lost 1 base and the V segment lost 3 bases, leaving 6 bases of the junction unmatched. The CDR3 DNA sequence: TGTGCCAGCAGTTATGGAGGACAGGGGGGTTCCTACGAGCAGTACTTC. As protein: CASSYGGQGGSYEQYF.